Following are 7 T cell receptor beta chains from one sample sequenced in a study of identical twins. MiXCR, applied by TCRdb to the 5' RACE reads, yields one record per CDR3 protein. The sample shows more than 600,000 distinct CDR3 sequences, about 20% of them seen only once. The same data also went into a second study, on T cells expressing NK-cell markers.

Sequencing was performed on PBMCs. The receptors derive from a woman aged 18-29 years in good health.

This clonotype was picked up a small number of times. The V call is TRBV5-6, the J call TRBJ1-5; a possible D gene is TRBD1 (5 bases). Trimming left V 4 bases short and J 1 base short, with 12 bases between. The CDR3 length is 15 residues. CDR1 is SGHDT and CDR2 is YYEEEE in the germline V gene. CDR3 coding DNA: TGTGCCAGCAGCCTGGGACTGTTGAGCAATCAGCCCCAGCATTTT. It encodes CASSLGLLSNQPQHF.

There are a few counts of this clonotype. J is TRBJ1-6 and V is TRBV12-3 or TRBV12-4, with D unresolved. The V end was cut by 3 bases, the J end by 2 bases, with 11 bases between. The CDR3 extends over 16 amino acids. The CDR3 spells CASSLVRGTYNSPLHF. CDR3 nucleotides: TGTGCCAGCAGTTTGGTCCGGGGAACCTATAATTCACCCCTCCACTTT.

This sequence joins TRBV7-9 and TRBJ1-2; TRBD1 matches at 7 bases. Germline CDR1 SEHNR, CDR2 FQNEAQ (reference sequence). V was clipped by 3 bases and J by 9 bases; unmatched bases: 10. The CDR3 is 14 amino acids. CDR3 sequence (DNA): TGTGCCAGCAGCTTCGGACAGGCCCGGGGGAGCTACACCTTC. Translation: CASSFGQARGSYTF.

CDR3 in amino acids: CASSVAGADTQYF. Here the CDR3 DNA reads TGTGCCAGCAGTGTGGCGGGTGCTGATACGCAGTATTTT. This rearrangement joins TRBV12-3 or TRBV12-4 to TRBJ2-3, with a weak D call TRBD2 (5 bases). V was clipped by 5 bases and J by 6 bases, with 12 bases between them. This CDR3 is built from 13 residues.

This clonotype was detected a few times. The chain couples TRBV9 to TRBJ2-5; no clear D gene. The CDR3 extends over 13 amino acids. CDR1 is SGDLS, CDR2 YYNGEE, per germline. V was trimmed by 4 bases and J by 2 bases, leaving 9 bases between them. In DNA, the CDR3 is TGTGCCAGCAGCCCCTCGGTACAAGAGACCCAGTACTTC. Its translation: CASSPSVQETQYF.

Only a few counts were recorded for this clonotype. The rearrangement joins TRBV4-1 to TRBJ1-1, with unresolved D. Germline lookup yields CDR1 MGHRA and CDR2 YSYEKL. The length of the CDR3 is 16 residues. The germline V and J ends were trimmed by 1 base and 1 base, with 13 bases remaining between them. The CDR3 region is CASSQVGRGGNTEAFF. CDR3 sequence (DNA): TGCGCCAGCAGCCAAGTCGGCCGTGGAGGGAACACTGAAGCTTTCTTT.

The table lists this clonotype with a few counts. V and J are TRBV20-1 and TRBJ2-1; a possible D gene is TRBD2 (7 bases). The germline CDR1 and CDR2 sequences are DFQATT and SNEGSKA (reference sequence). Trimming took 5 bases from V and 9 from J, leaving 17 bases between them. The CDR3 is 13 residues long. The DNA of the CDR3 is TGCAGTGCTCCTATCCCGGGGGGCCCTGAGCAGTTCTTC. This codes for CSAPIPGGPEQFF.